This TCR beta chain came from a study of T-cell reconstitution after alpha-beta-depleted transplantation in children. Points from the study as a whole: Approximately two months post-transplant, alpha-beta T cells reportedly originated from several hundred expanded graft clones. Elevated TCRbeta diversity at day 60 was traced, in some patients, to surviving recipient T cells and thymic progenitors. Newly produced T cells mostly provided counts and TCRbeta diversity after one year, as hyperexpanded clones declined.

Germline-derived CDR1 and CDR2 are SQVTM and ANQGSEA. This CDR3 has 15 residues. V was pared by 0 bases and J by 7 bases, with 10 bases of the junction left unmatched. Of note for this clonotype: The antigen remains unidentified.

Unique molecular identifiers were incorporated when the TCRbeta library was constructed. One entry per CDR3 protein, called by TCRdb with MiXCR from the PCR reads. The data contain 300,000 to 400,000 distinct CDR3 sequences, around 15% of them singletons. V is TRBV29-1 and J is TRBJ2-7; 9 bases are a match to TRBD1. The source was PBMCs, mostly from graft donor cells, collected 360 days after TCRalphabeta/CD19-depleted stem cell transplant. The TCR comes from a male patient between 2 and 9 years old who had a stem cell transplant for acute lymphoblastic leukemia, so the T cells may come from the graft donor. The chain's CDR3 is CSVEDLTGGYWEQYF. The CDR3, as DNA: TGCAGCGTTGAAGATCTTACAGGGGGCTATTGGGAGCAGTACTTC.